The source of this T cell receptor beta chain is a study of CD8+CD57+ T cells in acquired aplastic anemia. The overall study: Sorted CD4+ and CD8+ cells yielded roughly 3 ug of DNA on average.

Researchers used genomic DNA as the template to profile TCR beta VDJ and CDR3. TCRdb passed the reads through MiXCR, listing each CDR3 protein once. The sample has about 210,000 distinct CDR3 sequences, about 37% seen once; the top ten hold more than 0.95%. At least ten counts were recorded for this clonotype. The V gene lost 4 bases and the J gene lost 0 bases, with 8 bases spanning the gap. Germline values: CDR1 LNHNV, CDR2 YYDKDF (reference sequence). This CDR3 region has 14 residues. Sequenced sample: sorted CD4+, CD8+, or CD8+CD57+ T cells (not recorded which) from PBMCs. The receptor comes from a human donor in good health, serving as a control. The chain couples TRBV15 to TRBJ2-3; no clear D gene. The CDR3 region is CATSKVDSTDTQYF. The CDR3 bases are TGTGCCACCAGCAAAGTCGACAGCACAGATACGCAGTATTTT.